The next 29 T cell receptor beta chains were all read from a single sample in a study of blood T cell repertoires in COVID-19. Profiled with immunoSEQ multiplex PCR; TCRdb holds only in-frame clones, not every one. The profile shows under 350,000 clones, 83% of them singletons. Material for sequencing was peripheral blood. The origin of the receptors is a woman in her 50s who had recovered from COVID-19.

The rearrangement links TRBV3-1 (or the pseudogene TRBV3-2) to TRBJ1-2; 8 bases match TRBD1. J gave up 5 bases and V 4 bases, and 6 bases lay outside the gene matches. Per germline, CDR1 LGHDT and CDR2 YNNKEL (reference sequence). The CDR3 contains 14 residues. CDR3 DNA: TGTGCCAGCAGCCCCCTGGACAGGGCATATGGCTACACCTTC. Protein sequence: CASSPLDRAYGYTF.

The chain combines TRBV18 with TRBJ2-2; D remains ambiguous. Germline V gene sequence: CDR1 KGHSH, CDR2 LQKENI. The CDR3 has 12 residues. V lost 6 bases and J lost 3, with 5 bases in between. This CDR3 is CASSYYTGELFF. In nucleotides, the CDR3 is TGTGCCAGCTCGTACTACACCGGGGAGCTGTTTTTT. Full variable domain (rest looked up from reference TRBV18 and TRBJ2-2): NAGVMQNPRHLVRRRGQEARLRCSPMKGHSHVYWYRQLPEEGLKFMVYLQKENIIDESGMPKERFSAEFPKEGPSILRIQQVVRGDSAAYFCASSYYTGELFFGEGSRLTVL.

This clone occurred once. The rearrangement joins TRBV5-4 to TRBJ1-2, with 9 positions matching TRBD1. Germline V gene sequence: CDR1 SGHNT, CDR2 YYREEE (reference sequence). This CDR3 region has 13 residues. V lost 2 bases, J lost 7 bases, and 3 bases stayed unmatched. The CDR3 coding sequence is TGTGCCAGCAGCTTCGACAGGGGGGTTGGCTACACCTTC. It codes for CASSFDRGVGYTF.

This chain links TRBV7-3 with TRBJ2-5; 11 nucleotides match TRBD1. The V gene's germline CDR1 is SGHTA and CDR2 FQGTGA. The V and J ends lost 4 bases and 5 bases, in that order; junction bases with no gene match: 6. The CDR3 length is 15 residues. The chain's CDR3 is CASSWTGGAGETQYF. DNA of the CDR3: TGTGCCAGCAGCTGGACAGGGGGCGCAGGGGAGACCCAGTACTTC.

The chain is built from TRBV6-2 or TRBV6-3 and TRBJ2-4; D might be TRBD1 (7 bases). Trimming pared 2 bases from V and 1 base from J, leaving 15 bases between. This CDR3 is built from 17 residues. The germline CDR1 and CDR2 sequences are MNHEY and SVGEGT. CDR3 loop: CASSYKEGAGAKNIQYF. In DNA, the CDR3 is TGTGCCAGCAGTTACAAGGAGGGGGCCGGGGCCAAAAACATTCAGTACTTC.

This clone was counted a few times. The CDR3 loop is CASRQSTLVYGYTF. The CDR3 coding sequence is TGTGCCAGCAGACAATCGACTTTAGTCTATGGCTACACCTTC. This chain connects TRBV6-5 to TRBJ1-2; D uncertain. V lost 6 bases and J 4 bases, leaving 15 bases between the germline ends. Germline CDR1 is MNHEY and CDR2 is SVGAGI. The CDR3 is 14 residues long.

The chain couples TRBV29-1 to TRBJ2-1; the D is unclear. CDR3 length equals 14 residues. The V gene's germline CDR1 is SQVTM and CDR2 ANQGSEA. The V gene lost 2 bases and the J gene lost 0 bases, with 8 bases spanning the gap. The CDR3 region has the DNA TGCAGCGTTGAACTTGCTAGCTCCTACAATGAGCAGTTCTTC. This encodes CSVELASSYNEQFF.

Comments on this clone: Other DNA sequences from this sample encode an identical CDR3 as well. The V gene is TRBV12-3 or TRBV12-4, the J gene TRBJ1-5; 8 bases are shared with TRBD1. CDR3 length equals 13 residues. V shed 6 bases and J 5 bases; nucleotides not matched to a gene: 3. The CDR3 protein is CASRGTGDQPQHF. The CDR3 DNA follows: TGTGCCAGCAGAGGGACAGGTGATCAGCCCCAGCATTTT.

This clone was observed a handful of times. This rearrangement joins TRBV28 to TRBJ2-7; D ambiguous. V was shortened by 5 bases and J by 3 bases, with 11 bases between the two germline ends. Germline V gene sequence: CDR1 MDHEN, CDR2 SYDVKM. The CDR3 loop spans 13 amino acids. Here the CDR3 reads CASSQDIVYEQYF. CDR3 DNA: TGTGCCAGCAGTCAGGATATAGTCTACGAGCAGTACTTC.

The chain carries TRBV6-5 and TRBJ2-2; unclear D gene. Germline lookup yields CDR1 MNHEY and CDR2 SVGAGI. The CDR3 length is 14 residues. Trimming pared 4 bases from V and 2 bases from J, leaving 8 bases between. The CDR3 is CASSWALNTGELFF. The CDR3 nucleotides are TGTGCCAGCAGTTGGGCGCTCAACACCGGGGAGCTGTTTTTT.

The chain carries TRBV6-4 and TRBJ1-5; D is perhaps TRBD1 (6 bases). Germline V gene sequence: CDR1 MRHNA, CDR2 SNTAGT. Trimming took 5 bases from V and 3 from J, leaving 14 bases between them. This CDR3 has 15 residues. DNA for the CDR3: TGTGCCAGCAGTTCAACGGGGGGCGACAATCAGCCCCAGCATTTT. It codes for CASSSTGGDNQPQHF.

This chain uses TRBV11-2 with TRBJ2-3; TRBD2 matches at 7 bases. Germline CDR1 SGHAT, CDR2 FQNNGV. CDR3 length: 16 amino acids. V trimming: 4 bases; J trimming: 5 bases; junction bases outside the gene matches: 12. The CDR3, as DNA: TGTGCCAGCAGCTCCGGCGGGACTACCCTCATAGATACGCAGTATTTT. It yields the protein CASSSGGTTLIDTQYF. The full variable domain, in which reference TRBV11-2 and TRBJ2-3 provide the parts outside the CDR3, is EAGVAQSPRYKIIEKRQSVAFWCNPISGHATLYWYQQILGQGPKLLIQFQNNGVVDDSQLPKDRFSAERLKGVDSTLKIQPAKLEDSAVYLCASSSGGTTLIDTQYFGPGTRLTVL.

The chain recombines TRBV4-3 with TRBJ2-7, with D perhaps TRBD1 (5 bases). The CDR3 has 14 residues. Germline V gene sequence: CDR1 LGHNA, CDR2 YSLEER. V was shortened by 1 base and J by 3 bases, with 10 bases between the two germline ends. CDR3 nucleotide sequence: TGCGCCAGCAGCCAAGCCGGCAGGGACTACGAGCAGTACTTC. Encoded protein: CASSQAGRDYEQYF.

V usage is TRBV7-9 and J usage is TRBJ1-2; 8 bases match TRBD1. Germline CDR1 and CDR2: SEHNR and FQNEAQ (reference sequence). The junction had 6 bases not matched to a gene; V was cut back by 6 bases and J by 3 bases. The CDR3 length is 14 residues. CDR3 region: CASRAPDRDYGYTF. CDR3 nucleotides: TGTGCCAGCAGAGCCCCGGACAGGGACTATGGCTACACCTTC. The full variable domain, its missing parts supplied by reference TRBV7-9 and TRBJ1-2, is DTGVSQNPRHKITKRGQNVTFRCDPISEHNRLYWYRQTLGQGPEFLTYFQNEAQLEKSRLLSDRFSAERPKGSFSTLEIQRTEQGDSAMYLCASRAPDRDYGYTFGSGTRLTVV.

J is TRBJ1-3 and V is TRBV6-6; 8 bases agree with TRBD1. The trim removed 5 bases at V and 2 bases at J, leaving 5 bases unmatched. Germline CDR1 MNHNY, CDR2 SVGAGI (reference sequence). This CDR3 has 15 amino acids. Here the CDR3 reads CASSTLQGAGNTIYF. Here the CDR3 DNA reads TGTGCCAGCAGTACTTTACAGGGGGCTGGAAACACCATATATTTT.

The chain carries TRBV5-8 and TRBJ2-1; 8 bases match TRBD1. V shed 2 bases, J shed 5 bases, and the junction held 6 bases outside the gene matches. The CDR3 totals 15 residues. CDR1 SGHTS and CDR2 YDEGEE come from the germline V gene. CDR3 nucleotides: TGTGCCAGCAGCTTCAGGGGGCAGGTACACAATGAGCAGTTCTTC. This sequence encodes CASSFRGQVHNEQFF.

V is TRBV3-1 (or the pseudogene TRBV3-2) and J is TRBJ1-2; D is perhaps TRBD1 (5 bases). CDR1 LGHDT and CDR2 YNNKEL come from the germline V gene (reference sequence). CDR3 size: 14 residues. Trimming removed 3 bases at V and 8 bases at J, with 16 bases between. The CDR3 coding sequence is TGTGCCAGCAGCCAGGCAGGGAAGGTGGAGGGCTACACCTTC. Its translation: CASSQAGKVEGYTF.

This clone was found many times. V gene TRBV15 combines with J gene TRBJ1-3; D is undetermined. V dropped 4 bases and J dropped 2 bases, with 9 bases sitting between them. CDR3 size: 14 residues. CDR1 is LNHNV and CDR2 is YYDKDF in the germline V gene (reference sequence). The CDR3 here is CATSTRETGNTIYF. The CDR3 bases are TGTGCCACCAGCACACGGGAGACTGGAAACACCATATATTTT.

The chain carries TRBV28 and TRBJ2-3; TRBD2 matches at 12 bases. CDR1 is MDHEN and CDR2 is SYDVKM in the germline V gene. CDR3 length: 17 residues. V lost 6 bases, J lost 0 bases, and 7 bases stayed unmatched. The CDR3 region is CASSPAGTSGSTDTQYF. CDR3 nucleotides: TGTGCCAGCAGCCCCGCTGGGACTAGCGGGAGCACAGATACGCAGTATTTT.

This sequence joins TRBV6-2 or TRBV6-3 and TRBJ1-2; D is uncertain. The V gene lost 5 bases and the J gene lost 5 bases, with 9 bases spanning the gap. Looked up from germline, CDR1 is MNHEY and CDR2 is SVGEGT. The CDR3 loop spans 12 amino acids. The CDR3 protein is CASSLDSYGYTF. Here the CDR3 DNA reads TGTGCCAGCAGTCTGGACTCTTATGGCTACACCTTC.

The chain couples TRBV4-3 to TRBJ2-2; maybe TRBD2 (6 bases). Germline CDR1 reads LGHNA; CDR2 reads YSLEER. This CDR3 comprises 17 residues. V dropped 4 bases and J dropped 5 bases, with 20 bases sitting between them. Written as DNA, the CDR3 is TGCGCCAGCAGCCCCAGGGTCGGAGGGCCGGGGACCGGGGAGCTGTTTTTT. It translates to CASSPRVGGPGTGELFF.

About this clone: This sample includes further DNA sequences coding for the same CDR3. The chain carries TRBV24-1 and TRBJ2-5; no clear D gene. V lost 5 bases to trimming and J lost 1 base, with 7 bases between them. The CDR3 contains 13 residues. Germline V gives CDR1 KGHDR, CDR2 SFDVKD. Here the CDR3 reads CATSVGAQETQYF. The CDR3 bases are TGTGCCACCAGTGTTGGAGCCCAAGAGACCCAGTACTTC.

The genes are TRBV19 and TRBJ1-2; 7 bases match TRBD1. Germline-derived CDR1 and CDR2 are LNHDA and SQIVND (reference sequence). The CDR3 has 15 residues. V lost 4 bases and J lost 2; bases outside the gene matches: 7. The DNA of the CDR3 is TGTGCCAGTAGTAAATCCGGGACAGAAAACTATGGCTACACCTTC. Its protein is CASSKSGTENYGYTF.

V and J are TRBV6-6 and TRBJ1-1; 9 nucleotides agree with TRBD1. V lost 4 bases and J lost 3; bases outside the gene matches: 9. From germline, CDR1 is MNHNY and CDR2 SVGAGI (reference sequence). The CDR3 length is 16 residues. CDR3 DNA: TGTGCCAGCAGTTGGCGTACAGGGGGCGCCGACACTGAAGCTTTCTTT. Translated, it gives CASSWRTGGADTEAFF.

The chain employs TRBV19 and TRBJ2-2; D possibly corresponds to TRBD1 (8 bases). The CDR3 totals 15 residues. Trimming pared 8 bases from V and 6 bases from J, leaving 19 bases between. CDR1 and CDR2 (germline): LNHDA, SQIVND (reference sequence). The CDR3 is CASDAQGEGSGELFF. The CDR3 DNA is TGTGCCAGTGATGCACAGGGGGAGGGATCCGGGGAGCTGTTTTTT.

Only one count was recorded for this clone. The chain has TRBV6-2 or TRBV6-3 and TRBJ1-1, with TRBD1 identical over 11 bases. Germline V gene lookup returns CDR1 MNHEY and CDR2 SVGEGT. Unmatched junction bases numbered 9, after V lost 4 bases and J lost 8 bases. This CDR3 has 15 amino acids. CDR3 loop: CASSSGQGAFSEAFF. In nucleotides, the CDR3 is TGTGCCAGCAGTTCCGGACAGGGGGCATTTTCGGAAGCTTTCTTT.

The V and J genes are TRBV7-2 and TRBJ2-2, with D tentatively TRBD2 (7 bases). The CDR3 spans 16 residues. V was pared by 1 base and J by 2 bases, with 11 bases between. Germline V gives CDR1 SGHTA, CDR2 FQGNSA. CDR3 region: CASSLVGGPNTGELFF. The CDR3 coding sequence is TGTGCCAGCAGCTTAGTCGGGGGGCCAAACACCGGGGAGCTGTTTTTT.

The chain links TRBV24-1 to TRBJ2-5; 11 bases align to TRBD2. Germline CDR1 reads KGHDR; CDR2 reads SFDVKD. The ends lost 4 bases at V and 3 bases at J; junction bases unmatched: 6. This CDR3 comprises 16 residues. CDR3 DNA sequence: TGTGCCACCAGTGAACCGGGACTAGCGGACGAAGAGACCCAGTACTTC. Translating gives CATSEPGLADEETQYF.

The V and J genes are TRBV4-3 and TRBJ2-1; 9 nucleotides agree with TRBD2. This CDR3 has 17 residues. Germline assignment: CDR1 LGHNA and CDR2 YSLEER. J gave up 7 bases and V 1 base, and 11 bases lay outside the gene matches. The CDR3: CASSQGYRLAGHNEQFF. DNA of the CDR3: TGCGCCAGCAGCCAAGGGTACCGGCTAGCGGGACATAATGAGCAGTTCTTC.